The sequence of this TCR beta chain was determined in a study of blood T cells in healthy people across ages. Findings of the study overall: When set beside aged donors, long-lived donors presented more naive CD4+ cells and higher diversity.

As concerns this clonotype: Its antigen is not known.

The CDR3 sequence is 13 residues long. CDR1 and CDR2 (germline): ENHRY, SYGVKD. V lost 4 bases to trimming and J lost 4 bases, with 5 bases between them. For the second PCR, which ran for about 6 to 11 cycles, a sample-barcoded 5' primer and a J-beta primer mix were used. Each cDNA molecule received a tag from a template-switch adaptor that had 12 random nucleotides. Using its own MiXCR run on the 5' RACE reads, TCRdb lists one record per CDR3 protein. The profile covers about 670,000 distinct CDR3 sequences, with approximately 40% appearing a single time and 30% taken by the ten largest. Sequences were obtained from blood. This sequence joins TRBV10-3 and TRBJ2-6; D unresolved. The sequence came from a man aged 80 or over in good health. The CDR3 coding sequence is TGTGCCATCAGTGTCGGAGGGGCCAACGTCCTGACTTTC. As protein: CAISVGGANVLTF.